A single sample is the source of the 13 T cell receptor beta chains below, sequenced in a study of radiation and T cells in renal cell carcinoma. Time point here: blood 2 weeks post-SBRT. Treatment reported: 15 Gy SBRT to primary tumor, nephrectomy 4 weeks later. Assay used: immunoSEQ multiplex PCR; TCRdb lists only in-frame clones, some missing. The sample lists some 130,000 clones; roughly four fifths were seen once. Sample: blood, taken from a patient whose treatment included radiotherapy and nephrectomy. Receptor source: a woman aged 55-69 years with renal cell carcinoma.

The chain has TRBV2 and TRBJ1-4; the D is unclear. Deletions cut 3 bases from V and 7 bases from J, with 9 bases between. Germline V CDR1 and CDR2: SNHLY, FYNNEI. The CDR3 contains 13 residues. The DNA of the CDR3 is TGTGCCAGCAGTGAGTTAAAGGCTGAAAAACTGTTTTTT. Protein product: CASSELKAEKLFF.

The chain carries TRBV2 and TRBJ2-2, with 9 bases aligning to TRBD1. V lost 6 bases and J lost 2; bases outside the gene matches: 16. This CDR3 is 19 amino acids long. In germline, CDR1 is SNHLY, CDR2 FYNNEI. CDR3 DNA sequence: TGTGCCAGCAGACGCAGGGACGGTTTGGACAGGGGCAACACCGGGGAGCTGTTTTTT. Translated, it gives CASRRRDGLDRGNTGELFF.

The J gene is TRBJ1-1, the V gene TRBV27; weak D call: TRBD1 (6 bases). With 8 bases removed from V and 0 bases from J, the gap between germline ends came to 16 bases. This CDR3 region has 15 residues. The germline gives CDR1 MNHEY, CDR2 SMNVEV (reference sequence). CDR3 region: CASAITPGVNTEAFF. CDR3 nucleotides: TGTGCCAGCGCAATTACCCCAGGGGTGAACACTGAAGCTTTCTTT.

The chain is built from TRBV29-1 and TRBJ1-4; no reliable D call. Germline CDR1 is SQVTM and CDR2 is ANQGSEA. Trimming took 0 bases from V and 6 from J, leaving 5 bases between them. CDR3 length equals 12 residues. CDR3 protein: CSVEDLHEKLFF. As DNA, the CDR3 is TGCAGCGTTGAAGACCTTCATGAAAAACTGTTTTTT. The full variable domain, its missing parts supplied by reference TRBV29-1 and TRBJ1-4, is SAVISQKPSRDICQRGTSLTIQCQVDSQVTMMFWYRQQPGQSLTLIATANQGSEATYESGFVIDKFPISRPNLTFSTLTVSNMSPEDSSIYLCSVEDLHEKLFFGSGTQLSVL.

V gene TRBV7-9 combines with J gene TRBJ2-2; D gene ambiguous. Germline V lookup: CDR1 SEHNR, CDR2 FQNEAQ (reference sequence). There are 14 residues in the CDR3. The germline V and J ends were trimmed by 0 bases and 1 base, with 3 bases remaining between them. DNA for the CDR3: TGTGCCAGCAGCTTAGCGCTGAACACCGGGGAGCTGTTTTTT. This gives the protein CASSLALNTGELFF.

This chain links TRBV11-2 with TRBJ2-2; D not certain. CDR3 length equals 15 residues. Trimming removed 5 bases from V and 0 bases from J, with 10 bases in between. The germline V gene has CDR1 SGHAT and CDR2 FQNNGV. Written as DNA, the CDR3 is TGTGCCAGCAGCATTGACTGGACGAACACCGGGGAGCTGTTTTTT. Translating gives CASSIDWTNTGELFF.

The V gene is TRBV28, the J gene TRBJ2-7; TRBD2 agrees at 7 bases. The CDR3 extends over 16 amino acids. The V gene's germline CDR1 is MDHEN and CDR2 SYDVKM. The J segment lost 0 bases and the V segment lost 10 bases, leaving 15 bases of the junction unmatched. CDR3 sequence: CAIARPGGYYSYEQYF. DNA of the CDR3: TGTGCCATCGCTAGGCCGGGAGGATACTACTCCTACGAGCAGTACTTC. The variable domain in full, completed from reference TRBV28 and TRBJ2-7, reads DVKVTQSSRYLVKRTGEKVFLECVQDMDHENMFWYRQDPGLGLRLIYFSYDVKMKEKGDIPEGYSVSREKKERFSLILESASTNQTSMYLCAIARPGGYYSYEQYFGPGTRLTVT.

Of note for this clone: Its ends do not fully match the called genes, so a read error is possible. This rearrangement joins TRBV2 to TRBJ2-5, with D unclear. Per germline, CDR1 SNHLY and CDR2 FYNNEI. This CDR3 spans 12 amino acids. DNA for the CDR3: TGTGCCAGCAGTAAAGCGCAAGAGACCCAGTACTTC. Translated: CASSKAQETQYF. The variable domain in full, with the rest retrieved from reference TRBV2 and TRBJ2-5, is EPEVTQTPSHQVTQMGQEVILRCVPISNHLYFYWYRQILGQKVEFLVSFYNNEISEKSEIFDDQFSVERPDGSNFTLKIRSTKLEDSAMYFCASSKAQETQYFGPGTRLLVL.

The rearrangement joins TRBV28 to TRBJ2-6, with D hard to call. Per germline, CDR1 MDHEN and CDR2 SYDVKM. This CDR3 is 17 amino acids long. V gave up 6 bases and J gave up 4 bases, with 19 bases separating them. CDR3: CASSPPPGAIGANVLTF. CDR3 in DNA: TGTGCCAGCAGCCCCCCGCCGGGCGCTATAGGGGCCAACGTCCTGACTTTC.

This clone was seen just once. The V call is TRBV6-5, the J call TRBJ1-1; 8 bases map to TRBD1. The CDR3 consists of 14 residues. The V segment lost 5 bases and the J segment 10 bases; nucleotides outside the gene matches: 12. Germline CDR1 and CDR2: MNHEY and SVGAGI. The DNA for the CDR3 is TGTGCCAGCAGTATCTCGGACAGGGATTGCGGAGCTTTCTTT. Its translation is CASSISDRDCGAFF.

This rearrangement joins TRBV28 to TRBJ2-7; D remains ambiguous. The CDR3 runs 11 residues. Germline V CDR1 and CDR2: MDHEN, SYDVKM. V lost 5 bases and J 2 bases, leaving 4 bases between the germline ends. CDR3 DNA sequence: TGTGCCAGCAGTGAAGCCTACGAGCAGTACTTC. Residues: CASSEAYEQYF.

The CDR3 bases are TGTGCCAGCAGTTTGACAGGGCTAGATACGCAGTATTTT. This encodes CASSLTGLDTQYF. The chain combines TRBV27 with TRBJ2-3; TRBD1 matches 7 bases. The CDR3 consists of 13 residues. Germline CDR1 and CDR2: MNHEY and SMNVEV (reference sequence). V shed 3 bases, J shed 5 bases, and the junction held 2 bases outside the gene matches.

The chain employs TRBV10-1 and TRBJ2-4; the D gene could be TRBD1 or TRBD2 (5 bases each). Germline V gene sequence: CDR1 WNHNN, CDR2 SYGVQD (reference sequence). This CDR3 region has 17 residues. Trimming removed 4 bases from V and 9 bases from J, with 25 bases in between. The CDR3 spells CASSGSPESPTEGIQYF. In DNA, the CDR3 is TGCGCCAGCAGTGGATCCCCTGAAAGTCCGACAGAGGGCATTCAGTACTTC.